Shown below are 28 T cell receptor beta chains from a single sample sequenced in a study of post-analysis software for immune sequencing data. The antigens these receptors bind are not known. TCR beta cDNA libraries had unique molecular identifiers. TCRdb itself ran the PCR reads through MiXCR, one entry per CDR3 protein. Of 740,000 or so distinct CDR3 sequences listed, roughly half are singletons. Overall study findings and caveats: Controls had lower frequencies than patients of five TRBV segments, which included TRBV5-6, TRBV5-1 and TRBV20-1.

The sample was blood. Every receptor here comes from a girl between 10 and 17 years old with multiple sclerosis.

The chain recombines TRBV9 with TRBJ2-3; 9 positions agree with TRBD2. Looked up from germline, CDR1 is SGDLS and CDR2 is YYNGEE. Trimming at V came to 3 bases and at J to 4 bases, leaving 9 bases not matched to a gene. The CDR3 is 16 amino acids. This CDR3 reads CASSEVWAGGADTQYF. The CDR3 DNA reads as TGTGCCAGCAGCGAAGTGTGGGCGGGAGGGGCAGATACGCAGTATTTT.

This clonotype was seen more than once but under ten times. The V call is TRBV20-1, the J call TRBJ2-4, with TRBD2 identical over 16 bases. Germline V gene sequence: CDR1 DFQATT, CDR2 SNEGSKA (reference sequence). Unmatched junction bases numbered 13, after V lost 7 bases and J lost 13 bases. This CDR3 region has 15 residues. The CDR3, as DNA: TGCAGTGTCGGGACTAGCGGGGGGGCCGCCTACGGGCAGTACTTC. It specifies CSVGTSGGAAYGQYF.

There are a few counts of this clonotype. The rearrangement links TRBV2 to TRBJ2-5; D could derive from TRBD1 or TRBD2 (6 bases each). This CDR3 contains 14 residues. Trimming removed 4 bases at V and 5 bases at J, with 14 bases between. Germline V gene lookup returns CDR1 SNHLY and CDR2 FYNNEI. CDR3 in amino acids: CASSVRLGGETQYF. CDR3 coding DNA: TGTGCCAGCAGTGTCCGACTAGGGGGTGAGACCCAGTACTTC. Based on the CDR3 plus reference TRBV2 and TRBJ2-5, the full variable domain is EPEVTQTPSHQVTQMGQEVILRCVPISNHLYFYWYRQILGQKVEFLVSFYNNEISEKSEIFDDQFSVERPDGSNFTLKIRSTKLEDSAMYFCASSVRLGGETQYFGPGTRLLVL.

The chain uses TRBV5-1 and TRBJ1-1, with D hard to call. Germline V gene sequence: CDR1 SGHRS, CDR2 YFSETQ. CDR3 length equals 14 residues. V was clipped by 5 bases and J by 0 bases, with 11 bases between them. The DNA for the CDR3 is TGCGCCAGCAGTTCTCAGGATTTGAACACTGAAGCTTTCTTT. This codes for CASSSQDLNTEAFF.

This clonotype has just a few counts. The J gene is TRBJ2-5, the V gene TRBV6-5; tentative D call: TRBD1 (5 bases). This CDR3 is 15 amino acids long. Trimming took off 2 bases at V and 1 base at J, with 11 bases between the two ends. Per germline, CDR1 MNHEY and CDR2 SVGAGI. The CDR3 DNA sequence: TGTGCCAGCAGTTACGTTCAGGGTCTCCAAGAGACCCAGTACTTC. Protein product: CASSYVQGLQETQYF.

This chain joins TRBV12-3 or TRBV12-4 and TRBJ2-3; D possibly matches TRBD1 or TRBD2 (5 bases each). This CDR3 comprises 15 residues. Trimming shortened V by 2 bases and J by 2 bases, and 11 bases separated the two germline ends. CDR3: CASSLHRGTTDTQYF. In DNA, the CDR3 is TGTGCCAGCAGTTTACATAGAGGGACCACAGATACGCAGTATTTT.

In its sample, this clonotype was seen a few times. The chain combines TRBV20-1 with TRBJ2-3; 7 bases are a match to TRBD1. J gave up 5 bases and V 5 bases, and 7 bases lay outside the gene matches. CDR1 and CDR2 (germline): DFQATT, SNEGSKA (reference sequence). This CDR3 spans 13 amino acids. The CDR3 DNA sequence: TGCAGTGCTGCCGACAGGGCAGAAGATACGCAGTATTTT. It yields the protein CSAADRAEDTQYF.

This clonotype was found a few times. This rearrangement joins TRBV2 to TRBJ2-3, with 11 bases lining up with TRBD2. Unmatched junction bases numbered 8, after V lost 3 bases and J lost 3 bases. CDR1 is SNHLY, CDR2 FYNNEI, per germline. This CDR3 has 17 residues. The CDR3 protein is CASSDYRTSGFTDTQYF. The CDR3 region has the DNA TGTGCCAGCAGTGACTATCGGACTAGCGGGTTTACAGATACGCAGTATTTT.

This chain uses TRBV4-1 with TRBJ2-4, with D possibly matching TRBD1 (5 bases). V lost 1 base and J lost 1, with 14 bases in between. The length of the CDR3 is 17 residues. CDR1 and CDR2 (germline): MGHRA, YSYEKL. The CDR3 bases are TGCGCCAGCAGCCAAGGCCCAGGGTCAGGGGCCAAAAACATTCAGTACTTC. Its translation: CASSQGPGSGAKNIQYF.

The chain recombines TRBV9 with TRBJ2-1; no clear D gene. CDR1 is SGDLS, CDR2 YYNGEE, per germline. V was cut by 3 bases and J by 5 bases, with 15 bases left in between. CDR3 length: 15 amino acids. The CDR3 is CASSATNRQNNEQFF. As DNA, the CDR3 is TGTGCCAGCAGCGCAACCAACCGTCAAAACAATGAGCAGTTCTTC.

The chain recombines TRBV27 with TRBJ2-7, with 7 bases matching TRBD1. Losses at the gene ends were 3 bases for V and 1 base for J; bases not matched to a gene: 6. CDR1 is MNHEY and CDR2 is SMNVEV in the germline V gene (reference sequence). The CDR3 spans 15 residues. The CDR3 sequence: CASSFTGAPSYEQYF. The CDR3 bases are TGTGCCAGCAGTTTTACAGGGGCCCCTTCCTACGAGCAGTACTTC.

The chain couples TRBV9 to TRBJ2-3; D might be TRBD2 (6 bases). CDR3 length: 14 residues. Between the trimmed V and J ends, which lost 0 bases and 5 bases, there was a span of 10 bases. Germline CDR1 is SGDLS and CDR2 is YYNGEE. The CDR3 loop reads CASSVGGVKDTQYF. CDR3 sequence (DNA): TGTGCCAGCAGCGTAGGCGGGGTTAAAGATACGCAGTATTTT.

This clonotype was counted between two and nine times. This sequence joins TRBV12-3 or TRBV12-4 and TRBJ2-4; weak D call: TRBD1 (6 bases). V gave up 5 bases and J gave up 1 base, with 15 bases separating them. The CDR3 consists of 16 residues. The CDR3 reads CASSGWGLGAKNIQYF. CDR3 DNA sequence: TGTGCCAGCAGTGGCTGGGGGCTAGGGGCCAAAAACATTCAGTACTTC.

The V call is TRBV5-1, the J call TRBJ2-7; 8 nucleotides align to TRBD1. Trimming took 4 bases from V and 5 from J; bases not matched to a gene: 11. This CDR3 comprises 15 residues. Germline V gene lookup returns CDR1 SGHRS and CDR2 YFSETQ. The CDR3 region has the DNA TGCGCCAGCAGCACAAGACAGGGGCTATCCAACGAGCAGTACTTC. This gives the protein CASSTRQGLSNEQYF.

The J gene is TRBJ2-1, the V gene TRBV3-1; 12 bases match TRBD2. The junction had 18 bases not matched to a gene; V was cut back by 0 bases and J by 6 bases. CDR1 and CDR2 (germline): LGHDT, YNNKEL (reference sequence). The CDR3 spans 21 residues. CDR3 coding DNA: TGTGCCAGCAGCCAAGATCAGTCTTTCGCTAGCGGGAGGGTTCCAGTCAATGAGCAGTTCTTC. Translating gives CASSQDQSFASGRVPVNEQFF.

The V gene is TRBV29-1, the J gene TRBJ2-1, with D tentatively TRBD1 (6 bases). Germline values: CDR1 SQVTM, CDR2 ANQGSEA. This CDR3 has 11 amino acids. V was shortened by 8 bases and J by 6 bases, with 11 bases between the two germline ends. The CDR3 loop reads CSLGHRNEQFF. In nucleotides, the CDR3 is TGCAGCTTGGGACACCGCAATGAGCAGTTCTTC.

The chain is built from TRBV6-4 and TRBJ2-5; perhaps D is TRBD1 or TRBD2 (6 bases each). Germline CDR1 reads MRHNA; CDR2 reads SNTAGT. This CDR3 region has 15 residues. Between the trimmed V and J ends, which lost 3 bases and 4 bases, there was a span of 15 bases. The CDR3 DNA reads as TGTGCCAGCAGTGATGACGGGGGCCCTCCAGAGACCCAGTACTTC. Residues: CASSDDGGPPETQYF.

This chain joins TRBV12-3 or TRBV12-4 and TRBJ2-7, with a tentative D call TRBD1 (5 bases). V lost 5 bases and J lost 0, with 14 bases in between. CDR3 length: 15 residues. In DNA form, the CDR3 reads TGTGCCAGCAGTCCGACAGATACGAGCTCCTACGAGCAGTACTTC. Translation gives CASSPTDTSSYEQYF.

The CDR3 coding sequence is TGCGCCAGCAGCTTGGAGGCCGGGACTGGAAGCTACGAGCAGTACTTC. Translation gives CASSLEAGTGSYEQYF. The chain combines TRBV5-1 with TRBJ2-7, with TRBD2 as a possible D gene (6 bases). The V gene lost 0 bases and the J gene lost 3 bases, with 16 bases spanning the gap. The CDR3 has 16 amino acids. Germline-derived CDR1 and CDR2 are SGHRS and YFSETQ.

V is TRBV14 and J is TRBJ2-7; unclear D gene. The CDR3 runs 13 residues. V lost 1 base and J 7 bases, leaving 11 bases between the germline ends. Germline CDR1 reads SGHDN; CDR2 reads FVKESK. CDR3 nucleotide sequence: TGTGCCAGCAGCCAAGGTTTGCCGAGGGAGCAGTACTTC. Translated, it gives CASSQGLPREQYF.

The chain carries TRBV7-2 and TRBJ2-1; D is uncertain. V lost 3 bases and J lost 2, with 11 bases in between. The CDR3 spans 15 residues. Germline CDR1 reads SGHTA; CDR2 reads FQGNSA. The CDR3 region is CASSFDSMPYNEQFF. The CDR3, as DNA: TGTGCCAGCAGCTTCGACTCAATGCCCTACAATGAGCAGTTCTTC.

CDR3 sequence: CASRANAADRETQYF. The CDR3 DNA sequence: TGCGCCAGCCGAGCTAACGCAGCAGACAGGGAGACCCAGTACTTC. This chain uses TRBV5-1 with TRBJ2-5; maybe TRBD1 (6 bases). The CDR3 is made up of 15 amino acids. The germline V gene has CDR1 SGHRS and CDR2 YFSETQ. Between the trimmed V and J ends, which lost 7 bases and 5 bases, there was a span of 21 bases.

This clonotype was seen at least ten times. The gene calls are TRBV20-1 and TRBJ2-5, with 7 bases lining up with TRBD2. The CDR3 sequence is 15 residues long. V lost 1 base, J lost 5 bases, and 10 bases stayed unmatched. From germline, CDR1 is DFQATT and CDR2 SNEGSKA (reference sequence). This chain's CDR3 is CSARGGRDPTETQYF. CDR3 DNA sequence: TGCAGTGCTAGAGGGGGGAGGGACCCGACGGAGACCCAGTACTTC.

This chain uses TRBV6-5 with TRBJ1-1, with TRBD1 as a possible D gene (6 bases). The germline CDR1 and CDR2 sequences are MNHEY and SVGAGI. CDR3 size: 17 residues. V lost 0 bases and J 1 base, leaving 15 bases between the germline ends. The CDR3 sequence: CASSYSMDSRPNTEAFF. CDR3 sequence (DNA): TGTGCCAGCAGTTACTCGATGGACAGTCGCCCGAACACTGAAGCTTTCTTT.

The rearrangement joins TRBV20-1 to TRBJ2-5; 7 positions agree with TRBD2. The DNA end lines up better with TRBJ2-7; the J call may be wrong. Germline CDR1 reads DFQATT; CDR2 reads SNEGSKA (reference sequence). The CDR3 runs to 15 residues. In DNA form, the CDR3 reads TGCAGTGCTAGAGATCGAGTAGCGGGCTCCTACGAGCAGTACTTC. Translated: CSARDRVAGSYEQYF.

Notes on this clonotype: Since a much larger clone is just one base distant, this may be a read error. The J gene is TRBJ1-2, the V gene TRBV9, with unresolved D. V shed 3 bases and J shed 8 bases, with 20 bases lying between them. CDR3 length: 15 residues. From germline, CDR1 is SGDLS and CDR2 YYNGEE. CDR3 sequence: CASSATAGRRWGYTF. The CDR3 DNA reads as TGTGCCAGCAGCGCAACTGCGGGCAGGCGCTGGGGCTACACCTTC.

This clonotype was seen a handful of times. The chain couples TRBV6-5 to TRBJ1-2, with D unresolved. Germline-derived CDR1 and CDR2 are MNHEY and SVGAGI. Trimming shortened V by 6 bases and J by 6 bases, and 14 bases separated the two germline ends. The CDR3 spans 13 residues. CDR3 DNA: TGTGCCAGCAGCCAACGAAAAGGTGATGGCTACACCTTC. The encoded protein is CASSQRKGDGYTF.

On this clonotype: A read error may produce the germline difference seen at one junction end. The V and J genes are TRBV20-1 and TRBJ2-1, with TRBD2 identical over 7 bases. Germline CDR1 and CDR2: DFQATT and SNEGSKA (reference sequence). CDR3 length: 15 amino acids. The chain's CDR3 is CSAGIRGDPVNEQFF. The DNA for the CDR3 is TGCAGTGCAGGGATCCGGGGGGACCCCGTTAATGAACAGTTCTTC.